The sample holds many counts of the clone carrying this TCR beta chain. The V segment lost 5 bases and the J segment 3 bases; nucleotides outside the gene matches: 5. CDR1 and CDR2 from the germline V gene are MGHRA and YSYEKL. The CDR3 is made up of 16 amino acids. These data originate in a study of early T cells in non-severe SARS-CoV-2 infection. The protocol attached unique molecular identifiers to individual cDNA molecules. TCRdb re-derived calls from the 5' RACE reads in MiXCR, one entry per CDR3 protein. The sample contains about 24,000 distinct CDR3 sequences, around 4% of which appear only once.

The receptor was isolated from an adult who was a healthcare worker with PCR-confirmed SARS-CoV-2 infection or an uninfected control (not recorded which). Sample: whole blood. This chain links TRBV4-1 with TRBJ2-5, with 14 bases matching TRBD2. CDR3 region: CASSSGLAGDEETQYF. For the CDR3, the DNA is TGCGCCAGCAGCTCGGGACTAGCGGGGGATGAAGAGACCCAGTACTTC.